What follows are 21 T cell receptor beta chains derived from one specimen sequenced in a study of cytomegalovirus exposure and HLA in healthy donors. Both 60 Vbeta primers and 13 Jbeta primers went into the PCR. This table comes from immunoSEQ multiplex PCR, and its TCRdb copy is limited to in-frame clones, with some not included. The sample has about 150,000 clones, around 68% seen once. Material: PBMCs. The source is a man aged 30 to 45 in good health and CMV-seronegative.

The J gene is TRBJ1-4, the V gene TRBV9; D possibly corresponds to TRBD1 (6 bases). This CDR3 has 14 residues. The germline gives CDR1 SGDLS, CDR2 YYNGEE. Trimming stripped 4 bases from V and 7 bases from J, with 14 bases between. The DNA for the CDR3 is TGTGCCAGCAGCTCCCGGGAGGGGGTTGAAAAACTGTTTTTT. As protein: CASSSREGVEKLFF.

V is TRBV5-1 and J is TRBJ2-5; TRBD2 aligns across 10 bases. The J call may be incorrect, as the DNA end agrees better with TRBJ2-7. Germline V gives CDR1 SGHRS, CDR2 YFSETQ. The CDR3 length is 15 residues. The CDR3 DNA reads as TGCGCCAGCAGCTTAATAGCGGGGGGCCCGTACGAGCAGTACTTC. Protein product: CASSLIAGGPYEQYF.

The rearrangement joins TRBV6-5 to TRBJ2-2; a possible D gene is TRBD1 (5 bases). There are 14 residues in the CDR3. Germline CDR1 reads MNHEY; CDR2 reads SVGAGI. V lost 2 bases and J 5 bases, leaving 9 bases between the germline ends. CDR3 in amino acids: CASSYLGVTGELFF. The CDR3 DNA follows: TGTGCCAGCAGTTACCTAGGGGTAACCGGGGAGCTGTTTTTT.

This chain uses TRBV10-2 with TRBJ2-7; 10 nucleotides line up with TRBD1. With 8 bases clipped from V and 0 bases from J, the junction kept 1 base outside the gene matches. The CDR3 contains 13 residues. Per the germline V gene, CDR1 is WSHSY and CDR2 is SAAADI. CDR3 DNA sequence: TGCGCCAGCCGGACAGGGGGCTCCTACGAGCAGTACTTC. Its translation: CASRTGGSYEQYF.

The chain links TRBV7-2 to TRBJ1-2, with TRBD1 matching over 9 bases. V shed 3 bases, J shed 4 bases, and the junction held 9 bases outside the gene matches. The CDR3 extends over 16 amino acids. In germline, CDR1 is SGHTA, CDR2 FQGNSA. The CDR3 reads CASSFTGGADIYGYTF. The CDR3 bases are TGTGCCAGCAGCTTTACAGGGGGCGCTGATATCTATGGCTACACCTTC. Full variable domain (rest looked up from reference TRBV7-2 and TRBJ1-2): GAGVSQSPSNKVTEKGKDVELRCDPISGHTALYWYRQSLGQGLEFLIYFQGNSAPDKSGLPSDRFSAERTGGSVSTLTIQRTQQEDSAVYLCASSFTGGADIYGYTFGSGTRLTVV.

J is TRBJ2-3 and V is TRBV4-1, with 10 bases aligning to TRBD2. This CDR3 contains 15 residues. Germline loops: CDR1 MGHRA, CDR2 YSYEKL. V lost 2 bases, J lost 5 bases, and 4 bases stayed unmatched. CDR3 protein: CASSQSSGGRDTQYF. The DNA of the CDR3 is TGCGCCAGCAGCCAATCTAGCGGGGGTAGAGATACGCAGTATTTT.

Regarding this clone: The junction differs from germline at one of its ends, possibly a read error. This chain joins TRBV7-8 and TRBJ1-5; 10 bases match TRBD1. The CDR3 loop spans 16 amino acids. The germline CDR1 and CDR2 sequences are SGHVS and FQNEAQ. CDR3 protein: CASSNLGQGGHQPQNF. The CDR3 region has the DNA TGTGCCAGCAGCAACCTCGGACAGGGGGGTCATCAGCCCCAGAATTTT.

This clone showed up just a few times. The DNA of the CDR3 is TGTGCCAGCAGACCACAGGGAAACACTGAAGCTTTCTTT. This translates into CASRPQGNTEAFF. The rearrangement links TRBV7-9 to TRBJ1-1, with D maybe TRBD1 (6 bases). Germline V gene lookup returns CDR1 SEHNR and CDR2 FQNEAQ (reference sequence). Trimming stripped 6 bases from V and 2 bases from J, with 10 bases between. There are 13 residues in the CDR3.

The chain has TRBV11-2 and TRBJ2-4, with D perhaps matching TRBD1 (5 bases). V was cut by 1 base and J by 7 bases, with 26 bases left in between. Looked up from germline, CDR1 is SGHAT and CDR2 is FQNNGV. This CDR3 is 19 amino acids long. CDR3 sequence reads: CASSLAPGRRGASSNIQYF. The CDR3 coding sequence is TGTGCCAGCAGCTTAGCCCCCGGAAGAAGGGGCGCCTCAAGCAACATTCAGTACTTC.

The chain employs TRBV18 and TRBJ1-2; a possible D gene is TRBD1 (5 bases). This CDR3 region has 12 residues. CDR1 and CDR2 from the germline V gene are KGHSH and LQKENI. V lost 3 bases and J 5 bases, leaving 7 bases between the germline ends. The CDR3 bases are TGTGCCAGCTCACCCGGGACTTATGGCTACACCTTC. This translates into CASSPGTYGYTF.

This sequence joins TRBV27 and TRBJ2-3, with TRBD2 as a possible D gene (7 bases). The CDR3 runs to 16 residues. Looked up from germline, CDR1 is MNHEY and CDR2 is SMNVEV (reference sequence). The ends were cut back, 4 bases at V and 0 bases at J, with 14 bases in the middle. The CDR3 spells CASSWEGGHSTDTQYF. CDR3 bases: TGTGCCAGCAGTTGGGAGGGGGGCCATAGCACAGATACGCAGTATTTT.

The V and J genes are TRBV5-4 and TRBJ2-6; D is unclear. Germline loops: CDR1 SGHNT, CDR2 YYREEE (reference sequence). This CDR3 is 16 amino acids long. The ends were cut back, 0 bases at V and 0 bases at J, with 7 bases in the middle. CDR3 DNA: TGTGCCAGCAGCTTGGCTTTAGACTCTGGGGCCAACGTCCTGACTTTC. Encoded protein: CASSLALDSGANVLTF. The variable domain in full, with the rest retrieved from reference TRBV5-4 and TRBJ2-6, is ETGVTQSPTHLIKTRGQQVTLRCSSQSGHNTVSWYQQALGQGPQFIFQYYREEENGRGNFPPRFSGLQFPNYSSELNVNALELDDSALYLCASSLALDSGANVLTFGAGSRLTVL.

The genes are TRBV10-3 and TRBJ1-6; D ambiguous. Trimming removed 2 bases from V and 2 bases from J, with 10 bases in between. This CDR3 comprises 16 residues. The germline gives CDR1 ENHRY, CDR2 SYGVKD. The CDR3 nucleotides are TGTGCCATCAGTGAGGGCGGGGTGGCCTATAATTCACCCCTCCACTTT. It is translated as CAISEGGVAYNSPLHF.

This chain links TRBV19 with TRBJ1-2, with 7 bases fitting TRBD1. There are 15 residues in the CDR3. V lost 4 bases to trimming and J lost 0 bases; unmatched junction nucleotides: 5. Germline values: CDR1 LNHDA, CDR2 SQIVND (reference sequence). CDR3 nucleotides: TGTGCCAGTAGTACCCGGGACAGTACTAACTATGGCTACACCTTC. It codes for CASSTRDSTNYGYTF.

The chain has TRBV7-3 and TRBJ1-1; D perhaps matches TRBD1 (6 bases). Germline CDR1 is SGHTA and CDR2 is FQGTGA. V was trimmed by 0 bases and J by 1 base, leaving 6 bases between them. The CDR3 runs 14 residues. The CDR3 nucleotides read TGTGCCAGCAGCTTAACAGGGGGGAACACTGAAGCTTTCTTT. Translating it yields CASSLTGGNTEAFF.

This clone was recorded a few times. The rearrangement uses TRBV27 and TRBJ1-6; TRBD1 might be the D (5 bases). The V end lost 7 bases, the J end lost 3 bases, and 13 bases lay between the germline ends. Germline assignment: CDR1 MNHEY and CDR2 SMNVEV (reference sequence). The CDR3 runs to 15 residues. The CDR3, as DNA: TGTGCCAGCACCCCGTGGGACTTCTATAATTCACCCCTCCACTTT. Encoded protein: CASTPWDFYNSPLHF.

Here the CDR3 reads CASSDRAGNTIYF. The CDR3 DNA sequence: TGTGCCAGCAGTGACCGGGCTGGAAACACCATATATTTT. The chain combines TRBV6-1 with TRBJ1-3; D remains ambiguous. Trimming pared 3 bases from V and 2 bases from J, leaving 5 bases between. The germline CDR1 and CDR2 sequences are MNHNS and SASEGT. The CDR3 loop spans 13 amino acids.

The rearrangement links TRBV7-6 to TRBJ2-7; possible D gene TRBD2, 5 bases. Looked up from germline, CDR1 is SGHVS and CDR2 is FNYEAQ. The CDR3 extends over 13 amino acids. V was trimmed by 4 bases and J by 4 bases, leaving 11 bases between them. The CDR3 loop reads CASSSQLDYEQYF. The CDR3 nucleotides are TGTGCCAGCAGCTCGCAACTAGATTACGAGCAGTACTTC.

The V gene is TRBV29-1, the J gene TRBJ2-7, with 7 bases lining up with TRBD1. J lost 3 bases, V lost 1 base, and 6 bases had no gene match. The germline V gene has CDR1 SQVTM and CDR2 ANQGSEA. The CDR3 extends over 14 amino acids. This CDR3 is CSVEAPPGGYEQYF. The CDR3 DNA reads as TGCAGCGTTGAAGCCCCCCCAGGGGGCTACGAGCAGTACTTC.

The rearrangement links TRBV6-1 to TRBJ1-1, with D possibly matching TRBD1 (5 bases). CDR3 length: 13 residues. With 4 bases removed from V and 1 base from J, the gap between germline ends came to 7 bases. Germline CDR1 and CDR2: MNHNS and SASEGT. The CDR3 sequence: CASSATGNTEAFF. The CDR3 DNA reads TGTGCCAGCAGTGCTACAGGGAACACTGAAGCTTTCTTT.

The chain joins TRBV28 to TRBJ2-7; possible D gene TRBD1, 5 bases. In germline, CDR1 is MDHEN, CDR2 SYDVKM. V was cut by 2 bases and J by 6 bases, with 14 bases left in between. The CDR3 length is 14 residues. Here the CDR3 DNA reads TGTGCCAGCAGTTTAAGTCAGGGATTCTCCGAGCAGTACTTC. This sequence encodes CASSLSQGFSEQYF.